The rows below give T cell receptor beta chains drawn from one sample of a study of T cell changes during pregnancy in multiple sclerosis. The repertoire was sequenced with immunoSEQ multiplex PCR; TCRdb's copy has only in-frame clones and lacks some. Altogether over 40,000 clones are present, 85% to 95% being singletons, with the ten largest covering 0.27%. The starting material was CD4+ T cells from peripheral blood mononuclear cells, obtained in the second trimester of pregnancy. The receptor source for this set is a female donor with multiple sclerosis, enrolled in a pregnancy study. The CDR3 runs from the conserved cysteine through the conserved F or W. A D gene is named only where the DNA matches it firmly. Some rows have no size entry. The others give once, few or many, or a class for an expanded clone.

>.|.|TRBJ1-1|TRBV5-4
TGTGCCAGCAGCTTAATGGCAGGGGTCTCCACTGAAGCTTTCTTT
CASSLMAGVSTEAFF
>.|.|TRBJ1-5|TRBV7-8
TGTGCCAGCAGCTTGAGTAGACTTACGAATCAGCCCCAGCATTTT
CASSLSRLTNQPQHF
>.|.|TRBJ1-5|TRBV19
TGTGCCAGTAGTATACAGGACAACTACTGGCTCGGCAATCAGCCCCAGCATTTT
CASSIQDNYWLGNQPQHF
>.|.|TRBJ2-1|TRBV27
TGTGCCAGCAGTTTGATCGGCCTCGGGGTGGATGAGCAGTTCTTC
CASSLIGLGVDEQFF
>.|.|TRBJ2-5|TRBV29-1
TGCAGCGCTAGCTACCAAGAGACCCAGTACTTC
CSASYQETQYF
>TRBD1|.|TRBJ1-1|TRBV5-1
TGCGCCAGCAGCACGACAGGGTCCAACACTGAAGCTTTCTTT
CASSTTGSNTEAFF
>.|.|TRBJ2-3|TRBV5-1
TGCGCCAGCAGCTCAGAGCGGTCCACAGATACGCAGTATTTT
CASSSERSTDTQYF
>TRBD1|.|TRBJ2-7|TRBV14
TGTGCCAGCAGCCAAAGGTGGGACAGGGTTCCCTACGAGCAGTACTTC
CASSQRWDRVPYEQYF
>.|.|TRBJ2-3|TRBV5-8
TGTGCCAGCAGCTCCGGGGATACGCAGTATTTT
CASSSGDTQYF
>.|.|TRBJ1-6|TRBV25-1
TGTGCCAGCAGTGCCAGGTCGGATTCACCCCTCCACTTT
CASSARSDSPLHF
>.|.|TRBJ2-5|TRBV7-2
TGTGCCAGCAGCTCCCGGGGTAGCGGTGAAGAGACCCAGTACTTC
CASSSRGSGEETQYF
>.|.|TRBJ2-4|TRBV11-2
TGTGCCAGCAGCTTACTATCGGGAGCAAGGCCCCGCATTCAGTACTTC
CASSLLSGARPRIQYF
>TRBD2|.|TRBJ2-7|TRBV5-5
TGTGCCAGCAGCTTGGTCGGGGGGGGTTCCTACGAGCAGTACTTC
CASSLVGGGSYEQYF
>.|.|TRBJ2-7|TRBV19
TGTGCCAGTAGTAACCGGGACACGGCCTCCTACGAGCAGTACTTC
CASSNRDTASYEQYF
>.|.|TRBJ1-2|TRBV15
TGTGCCACCAGCAGAGATTTGACCAATAGCCCCCATGGCTACACCTTC
CATSRDLTNSPHGYTF
>.|.|TRBJ2-5|TRBV21-1
TGTGCCAGCAGCAAAGTAACTCCGGGACTAGCGGGGGAAGAGACCCAGTACTTC
CASSKVTPGLAGEETQYF
>.|once|TRBJ2-5|TRBV2
TGTGCCAGCAGTGGGGAGGAGACCCAGTACTTC
CASSGEETQYF
>.|.|TRBJ1-4|TRBV27
TGTGCCAGCAGTCCGCGGGGGCCAAGGGAAAAACTGTTTTTT
CASSPRGPREKLFF
>TRBD1|.|TRBJ1-3|TRBV6-5
TGTGCCAGCAGTTATATCTTCGAGGGGGCGGAAAACACCATATATTTT
CASSYIFEGAENTIYF
>TRBD2|.|TRBJ2-1|TRBV28
TGTGCCAGCGGGGGGGTAGCGGGGGCTTTCTCCTACAATGAGCAGTTCTTC
CASGGVAGAFSYNEQFF
>.|.|TRBJ2-5|TRBV2
TGTGCCAGCAGTGGAACAGGGAGCCAAGAGACCCAGTACTTC
CASSGTGSQETQYF
>TRBD2|.|TRBJ2-3|TRBV5-6
TGTGCCAGCAGCTCCCCCGGGGGGATCACAGATACGCAGTATTTT
CASSSPGGITDTQYF
>.|.|TRBJ2-7|TRBV5-4
TGTGCCAGCAGCCTAGGACAGAGCCCCTACGAGCAGTACTTC
CASSLGQSPYEQYF